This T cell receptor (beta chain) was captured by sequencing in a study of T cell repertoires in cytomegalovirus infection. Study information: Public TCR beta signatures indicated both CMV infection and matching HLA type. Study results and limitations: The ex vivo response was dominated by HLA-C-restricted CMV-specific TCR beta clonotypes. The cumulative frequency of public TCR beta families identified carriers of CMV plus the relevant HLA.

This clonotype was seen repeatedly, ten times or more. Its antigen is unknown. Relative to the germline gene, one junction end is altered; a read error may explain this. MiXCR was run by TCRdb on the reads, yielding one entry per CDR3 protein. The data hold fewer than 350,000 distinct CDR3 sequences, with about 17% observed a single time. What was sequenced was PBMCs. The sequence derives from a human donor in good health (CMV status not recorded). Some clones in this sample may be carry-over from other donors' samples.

The CDR3 nucleotides read TGTGCCAGCAGCGACAGACTAGCGGGGGGCCCGAATTTT. It translates to CASSDRLAGGPNF. This chain links TRBV7-2 with TRBJ2-3; TRBD2 matches 13 bases. Germline lookup yields CDR1 SGHTA and CDR2 FQGNSA. This CDR3 spans 13 amino acids. The whole variable domain, filled in from reference TRBV7-2 and TRBJ2-3, reads GAGVSQSPSNKVTEKGKDVELRCDPISGHTALYWYRQSLGQGLEFLIYFQGNSAPDKSGLPSDRFSAERTGGSVSTLTIQRTQQEDSAVYLCASSDRLAGGPNFGPGTRLTVL.